These 29 T cell receptor beta chains were all obtained from the same sample, sequenced in a study of blood T cell repertoires in COVID-19. Using immunoSEQ multiplex PCR, the repertoire was profiled, and TCRdb retains in-frame clones only, with some absent. The sample shows around 270,000 clones, around 89% of them seen only once. Sequenced: peripheral blood. All receptors come from a man in his 60s who had recovered from COVID-19.

The J gene is TRBJ2-7, the V gene TRBV5-1, with TRBD1 matching 10 bases. CDR1 is SGHRS, CDR2 YFSETQ, per germline. This CDR3 spans 15 amino acids. Trimming removed 1 base from V and 5 bases from J; junction bases left unmatched: 6. The CDR3 DNA sequence: TGCGCCAGCAGCTTGCGACAGGGGGCGCGGAACGAGCAGTACTTC. It codes for CASSLRQGARNEQYF.

CDR3 protein: CASSLGLLGGKLFF. The CDR3 DNA follows: TGTGCCAGCAGCTTGGGCCTTTTGGGGGGAAAACTGTTTTTT. The rearrangement uses TRBV5-6 and TRBJ1-4, with a possible D match to TRBD1 (5 bases). V was trimmed by 0 bases and J by 10 bases, leaving 13 bases between them. This CDR3 comprises 14 residues. Germline-derived CDR1 and CDR2 are SGHDT and YYEEEE.

The chain couples TRBV19 to TRBJ2-2, with a weak D call TRBD2 (5 bases). This CDR3 is built from 15 residues. The ends were cut back, 5 bases at V and 5 bases at J, with 15 bases in the middle. Germline V CDR1 and CDR2: LNHDA, SQIVND (reference sequence). CDR3 sequence: CASSHWTRATGELFF. CDR3 in DNA: TGTGCCAGTAGTCATTGGACGAGGGCTACCGGGGAGCTGTTTTTT.

V is TRBV11-2 and J is TRBJ2-1, with 11 bases lining up with TRBD2. This CDR3 has 15 amino acids. Per germline, CDR1 SGHAT and CDR2 FQNNGV. V dropped 5 bases and J dropped 2; count of bases not matched to a gene: 2. The CDR3 bases are TGTGCCAGCAGCCTTAGCGGGGGGGCCTACAATGAGCAGTTCTTC. This translates into CASSLSGGAYNEQFF.

The chain uses TRBV9 and TRBJ2-1, with TRBD1 matching 7 bases. Germline loops: CDR1 SGDLS, CDR2 YYNGEE. This CDR3 contains 15 residues. V gave up 3 bases and J gave up 5 bases; unmatched junction bases: 8. The CDR3 spells CASSARGTDHNEQFF. In DNA, the CDR3 is TGTGCCAGCAGCGCTCGTGGGACAGATCACAATGAGCAGTTCTTC.

This clone was detected only once. The chain links TRBV5-4 to TRBJ2-5; 10 bases are shared with TRBD1. This CDR3 region has 15 residues. Trimming at V came to 2 bases and at J to 5 bases, leaving 6 bases not matched to a gene. Germline V gene sequence: CDR1 SGHNT, CDR2 YYREEE (reference sequence). The CDR3 DNA is TGTGCCAGCAGCTTAAGACAGGGGGCGGGGGAGACCCAGTACTTC. It translates to CASSLRQGAGETQYF.

This sequence joins TRBV11-1 and TRBJ2-5; tentatively, D is TRBD2 (5 bases). The V gene lost 5 bases and the J gene lost 1 base, with 8 bases spanning the gap. The CDR3 has 13 residues. CDR1 SGHAT and CDR2 FQDESV come from the germline V gene (reference sequence). This CDR3 reads CASSRGFQETQYF. DNA for the CDR3: TGTGCCAGCAGCCGGGGATTCCAAGAGACCCAGTACTTC.

This clone was observed a few times. The gene calls are TRBV7-2 and TRBJ1-2; 9 bases are a match to TRBD1. The germline V gene has CDR1 SGHTA and CDR2 FQGNSA. V dropped 5 bases and J dropped 7; count of bases not matched to a gene: 8. CDR3 length: 14 residues. CDR3 sequence reads: CASSAQQGAGGYTF. In nucleotides, the CDR3 is TGTGCCAGCAGCGCACAACAGGGGGCGGGTGGCTACACCTTC.

V gene TRBV27 combines with J gene TRBJ2-1, with D possibly matching TRBD1 (6 bases). CDR1 MNHEY and CDR2 SMNVEV come from the germline V gene (reference sequence). This CDR3 is 11 amino acids long. Trimming took 8 bases from V and 5 from J, leaving 7 bases between them. CDR3 protein: CASQGNNEQFF. DNA for the CDR3: TGTGCCAGCCAGGGGAACAATGAGCAGTTCTTC.

The chain employs TRBV7-3 and TRBJ2-3; 14 positions agree with TRBD2. This CDR3 spans 17 amino acids. V lost 5 bases and J lost 3; bases outside the gene matches: 7. The germline CDR1 and CDR2 sequences are SGHTA and FQGTGA. The CDR3 region has the DNA TGTGCCAGCAGCCCCCGGACTAGCGGGGGGCTGACAGATACGCAGTATTTT. This encodes CASSPRTSGGLTDTQYF. The entire variable domain, with the rest obtained from reference TRBV7-3 and TRBJ2-3, is as follows: GAGVSQTPSNKVTEKGKYVELRCDPISGHTALYWYRQSLGQGPEFLIYFQGTGAADDSGLPNDRFFAVRPEGSVSTLKIQRTERGDSAVYLCASSPRTSGGLTDTQYFGPGTRLTVL.

V gene TRBV7-9 combines with J gene TRBJ1-2; tentatively, D is TRBD1 (5 bases). The V gene's germline CDR1 is SEHNR and CDR2 FQNEAQ (reference sequence). The CDR3 has 15 amino acids. V was shortened by 5 bases and J by 0 bases, with 13 bases between the two germline ends. The CDR3 region is CASSITGLANYGYTF. The DNA of the CDR3 is TGTGCCAGCAGCATTACAGGATTAGCTAACTATGGCTACACCTTC.

The chain carries TRBV4-1 and TRBJ2-7, with TRBD1 identical over 7 bases. There are 16 residues in the CDR3. V shed 3 bases and J 9 bases; nucleotides not matched to a gene: 17. Germline V gives CDR1 MGHRA, CDR2 YSYEKL. CDR3 sequence: CASSHSRDSSWGRQYF. The CDR3 nucleotides are TGCGCCAGCAGCCACAGCCGGGACAGCAGCTGGGGGCGGCAGTACTTC.

J is TRBJ2-3 and V is TRBV7-2; D is uncertain. CDR1 and CDR2 from the germline V gene are SGHTA and FQGNSA. There are 15 residues in the CDR3. Trimming shortened V by 3 bases and J by 1 base, and 11 bases separated the two germline ends. CDR3 sequence (DNA): TGTGCCAGCAGCTTGTACTCCTCGGGCACAGATACGCAGTATTTT. This sequence encodes CASSLYSSGTDTQYF. The full variable domain, in which reference TRBV7-2 and TRBJ2-3 provide the parts outside the CDR3, is GAGVSQSPSNKVTEKGKDVELRCDPISGHTALYWYRQSLGQGLEFLIYFQGNSAPDKSGLPSDRFSAERTGGSVSTLTIQRTQQEDSAVYLCASSLYSSGTDTQYFGPGTRLTVL.

V is TRBV3-1 (or the pseudogene TRBV3-2) and J is TRBJ2-3; 12 bases match TRBD2. The CDR3 spans 16 residues. V was clipped by 4 bases and J by 4 bases; unmatched bases: 6. The germline gives CDR1 LGHDT, CDR2 YNNKEL (reference sequence). The CDR3 sequence is CASSRRTSGVADTQYF. CDR3 DNA: TGTGCCAGCAGCCGTAGGACTAGCGGGGTTGCAGATACGCAGTATTTT.

The count of this clone is one. The rearrangement links TRBV5-1 to TRBJ2-1; a weak D match, TRBD2 (5 bases). V shed 4 bases and J shed 2 bases, with 16 bases lying between them. CDR1 is SGHRS, CDR2 YFSETQ, per germline. This CDR3 contains 16 residues. The CDR3 DNA reads as TGCGCCAGCAGCGCTGGAGGCCGGGAACCCTACAATGAGCAGTTCTTC. Translation: CASSAGGREPYNEQFF.

The gene calls are TRBV7-3 and TRBJ1-5; D is unresolved. Germline lookup yields CDR1 SGHTA and CDR2 FQGTGA. The V gene lost 0 bases and the J gene lost 0 bases, with 6 bases spanning the gap. The CDR3 runs to 15 residues. The CDR3 is CASSLTQVSNQPQHF. The CDR3 DNA is TGTGCCAGCAGCTTAACCCAGGTTAGCAATCAGCCCCAGCATTTT.

The gene calls are TRBV11-3 and TRBJ2-3, with 8 positions matching TRBD1. The CDR3 is 17 residues long. The trim removed 5 bases at V and 2 bases at J, leaving 12 bases unmatched. The germline V gene has CDR1 SGHNT and CDR2 YENEEA. The CDR3 is CASSLGQGPSPTDTQYF. In DNA form, the CDR3 reads TGTGCCAGCAGCCTAGGACAGGGCCCTAGTCCCACAGATACGCAGTATTTT.

The chain has TRBV6-5 and TRBJ2-1; 9 positions match TRBD2. J lost 5 bases, V lost 4 bases, and 6 bases had no gene match. Germline CDR1 reads MNHEY; CDR2 reads SVGAGI. This CDR3 comprises 15 residues. CDR3: CASSSRLAANNEQFF. DNA for the CDR3: TGTGCCAGCAGTTCTAGACTAGCGGCCAACAATGAGCAGTTCTTC.

The chain employs TRBV18 and TRBJ1-4, with D perhaps matching TRBD1 (6 bases). The CDR3 is 14 residues long. With 3 bases removed from V and 5 bases from J, the gap between germline ends came to 10 bases. Germline CDR1 reads KGHSH; CDR2 reads LQKENI. CDR3 loop: CASSPDRVNEKLFF. CDR3 bases: TGTGCCAGCTCACCGGACAGAGTGAATGAAAAACTGTTTTTT. Complete variable domain (other parts from reference TRBV18 and TRBJ1-4): NAGVMQNPRHLVRRRGQEARLRCSPMKGHSHVYWYRQLPEEGLKFMVYLQKENIIDESGMPKERFSAEFPKEGPSILRIQQVVRGDSAAYFCASSPDRVNEKLFFGSGTQLSVL.

The chain has TRBV9 and TRBJ2-7, with 8 bases lining up with TRBD1. The V and J ends lost 4 bases and 2 bases, in that order; junction bases with no gene match: 5. There are 14 residues in the CDR3. Germline CDR1 reads SGDLS; CDR2 reads YYNGEE. The CDR3 loop reads CASSRGTGAYEQYF. CDR3 nucleotides: TGTGCCAGCAGCCGAGGGACAGGAGCCTACGAGCAGTACTTC.

The V gene is TRBV28, the J gene TRBJ2-3; the match to TRBD1 covers 9 bases. Germline V gives CDR1 MDHEN, CDR2 SYDVKM. V lost 11 bases and J lost 5; bases outside the gene matches: 11. The CDR3 extends over 14 amino acids. CDR3: CAAFNRGRGDTQYF. As DNA, the CDR3 is TGTGCCGCGTTCAACAGGGGGCGCGGAGATACGCAGTATTTT.

The chain combines TRBV20-1 with TRBJ2-5, with 11 bases aligning to TRBD2. CDR3 length equals 17 residues. V lost 3 bases and J lost 2; bases outside the gene matches: 11. Per germline, CDR1 DFQATT and CDR2 SNEGSKA (reference sequence). CDR3 sequence reads: CSASSSGGAQGQETQYF. The CDR3 coding sequence is TGCAGTGCTAGTAGTAGCGGGGGGGCCCAGGGGCAAGAGACCCAGTACTTC.

The DNA of the CDR3 is TGTGCCAGCAGTGGACAGGGGAACGAGCAGTACTTC. It specifies CASSGQGNEQYF. The rearrangement links TRBV2 to TRBJ2-7, with 8 bases matching TRBD1. Germline-derived CDR1 and CDR2 are SNHLY and FYNNEI. V shed 4 bases and J 5 bases; nucleotides not matched to a gene: 1. This CDR3 contains 12 residues.

The V and J genes are TRBV5-1 and TRBJ2-1, with no clear D. The germline V gene encodes CDR1 SGHRS and CDR2 YFSETQ. Trimming pared 4 bases from V and 5 bases from J, leaving 19 bases between. CDR3 length: 16 amino acids. The chain's CDR3 is CASSGGRVLVNNEQFF. Written as DNA, the CDR3 is TGCGCCAGCAGCGGCGGCCGAGTCCTAGTTAACAATGAGCAGTTCTTC.

This clone was counted only a few times. The chain recombines TRBV2 with TRBJ2-1, with D maybe TRBD2 (7 bases). Germline CDR1 reads SNHLY; CDR2 reads FYNNEI. CDR3 length equals 14 residues. The CDR3 sequence is CATARGGSYNEQFF. The DNA for the CDR3 is TGTGCTACGGCTAGGGGGGGCTCCTACAATGAGCAGTTCTTC. The full variable domain, completed using reference TRBV2 and TRBJ2-1, is EPEVTQTPSHQVTQMGQEVILRCVPISNHLYFYWYRQILGQKVEFLVSFYNNEISEKSEIFDDQFSVERPDGSNFTLKIRSTKLEDSAMYFCATARGGSYNEQFFGPGTRLTVL.

This chain links TRBV9 with TRBJ2-6, with unresolved D. Trimming stripped 7 bases from V and 1 base from J, with 6 bases between. The CDR3 has 13 amino acids. CDR1 is SGDLS and CDR2 is YYNGEE in the germline V gene. The DNA of the CDR3 is TGTGCCAGCTCTACTTCTGGGGCCAACGTCCTGACTTTC. It is translated as CASSTSGANVLTF.

The gene calls are TRBV7-8 and TRBJ2-1; TRBD1 aligns across 10 bases. The J segment lost 5 bases and the V segment lost 3 bases, leaving 4 bases of the junction unmatched. This CDR3 comprises 15 residues. The V gene's germline CDR1 is SGHVS and CDR2 FQNEAQ. CDR3 amino acids: CASSFRDRGNNEQFF. The CDR3, as DNA: TGTGCCAGCAGCTTCAGGGACAGGGGCAACAATGAGCAGTTCTTC. Supplemented by reference TRBV7-8 and TRBJ2-1, the full variable domain reads GAGVSQSPRYKVAKRGQDVALRCDPISGHVSLFWYQQALGQGPEFLTYFQNEAQLDKSGLPSDRFFAERPEGSVSTLKIQRTQQEDSAVYLCASSFRDRGNNEQFFGPGTRLTVL.

The chain couples TRBV7-8 to TRBJ2-7, with 9 bases identical to TRBD1. Germline CDR1 reads SGHVS; CDR2 reads FQNEAQ. The CDR3 totals 18 residues. V shed 2 bases, J shed 0 bases, and the junction held 11 bases outside the gene matches. The CDR3 region is CASSLSGTGMSHSYEQYF. The CDR3 DNA reads as TGTGCCAGCAGCTTATCCGGGACAGGGATGTCACACTCCTACGAGCAGTACTTC.

The chain employs TRBV5-1 and TRBJ2-3; tentative D call: TRBD2 (6 bases). CDR1 is SGHRS and CDR2 is YFSETQ in the germline V gene. V was trimmed by 0 bases and J by 4 bases, leaving 9 bases between them. The CDR3 has 14 residues. As DNA, the CDR3 is TGCGCCAGCAGCTTGGGCAGGGAGGCAGATACGCAGTATTTT. Residues: CASSLGREADTQYF.